Sequencing of this T cell receptor (beta chain) was carried out in a study of PD-L1 blockade in urothelial cancer. The wider study: Bladder-origin urothelial cancer in males described about 85% of the roughly 29 patients. Samples came from 3 weeks, at the second dose, and 6 weeks into treatment.

Spiked synthetic TCR analogs estimated absolute template abundance per PCR. TCRdb's table, derived via immunoSEQ multiplex PCR, lists solely in-frame clones and lacks some. The sample comprises tens of thousands of clones, 70% to 90% of which are singletons, and around 8% rests with the top ten. V shed 4 bases and J 3 bases; nucleotides not matched to a gene: 7. Germline V lookup: CDR1 SGHDT, CDR2 YYEEEE. The CDR3 has 16 residues. This receptor was obtained from a man between 60 and 70 years old with urothelial cancer. The source material was PBMCs, sampled around atezolizumab (anti-PD-L1) treatment. The chain joins TRBV5-6 to TRBJ2-3, with 11 bases lining up with TRBD2. The CDR3 spells CASSIGTSGITDTQYF. The CDR3 DNA sequence: TGTGCCAGCAGCATCGGGACTAGCGGCATAACAGATACGCAGTATTTT.